The 13 T cell receptor beta chains reported below all come from one sample, sequenced in a study of CD8+ T cells in alopecia areata. The authors extracted RNA and reverse transcribed it into cDNA as the sequencing template. TCRdb's copy holds only in-frame clones and misses some; the assay was immunoSEQ multiplex PCR. The table records about 97,000 clones, 50% to 60% of them present only once. Regarding treatment: oral pan-JAK inhibitor, 5-10 mg twice daily. The specimen was CD8+ T cells sorted from blood, collected between weeks 55 and 65, from a patient treated with tofacitinib. Source of these receptors: a human donor with alopecia areata.

The chain is built from TRBV6-6 and TRBJ1-2; a possible D gene is TRBD1 (6 bases). This CDR3 spans 15 amino acids. Between the trimmed V and J ends, which lost 0 bases and 3 bases, there was a span of 11 bases. The germline V gene encodes CDR1 MNHNY and CDR2 SVGAGI (reference sequence). CDR3 sequence reads: CASSYSRQVDYGYTF. For the CDR3, the DNA is TGTGCCAGCAGTTACTCCAGACAGGTGGACTATGGCTACACCTTC.

This chain joins TRBV19 and TRBJ2-7; 7 bases fit TRBD2. V gave up 4 bases and J gave up 0 bases; unmatched junction bases: 3. Germline CDR1 reads LNHDA; CDR2 reads SQIVND (reference sequence). This CDR3 has 14 residues. The CDR3 bases are TGTGCCAGTAGTACCGCGGGAGCCTCCTACGAGCAGTACTTC. Amino acids: CASSTAGASYEQYF.

The DNA for the CDR3 is TGTGCCAGCAGCGCGCCTCTTACGGGACACCAGAACACCGGGGAGCTGTTTTTT. It is translated as CASSAPLTGHQNTGELFF. The chain carries TRBV9 and TRBJ2-2, with D possibly being TRBD1 (6 bases). Germline V CDR1 and CDR2: SGDLS, YYNGEE. The V end lost 3 bases, the J end lost 1 base, and 19 bases lay between the germline ends. The CDR3 runs to 18 residues.

This rearrangement joins TRBV7-9 to TRBJ1-1; D not certain. The CDR3 sequence is 14 residues long. Germline CDR1 SEHNR, CDR2 FQNEAQ (reference sequence). V lost 1 base and J 0 bases, leaving 6 bases between the germline ends. The CDR3 reads CASSLGDMNTEAFF. The CDR3 nucleotides read TGTGCCAGCAGCTTAGGAGACATGAACACTGAAGCTTTCTTT.

This chain links TRBV7-2 with TRBJ2-2; D unresolved. CDR1 and CDR2 from the germline V gene are SGHTA and FQGNSA. The CDR3 extends over 13 amino acids. V was pared by 6 bases and J by 4 bases, with 9 bases between. The CDR3 nucleotides are TGTGCCAGCAGAGATAGACGCACCGGGGAGCTGTTTTTT. Protein sequence: CASRDRRTGELFF. The variable domain in full, completed from reference TRBV7-2 and TRBJ2-2, reads GAGVSQSPSNKVTEKGKDVELRCDPISGHTALYWYRQSLGQGLEFLIYFQGNSAPDKSGLPSDRFSAERTGGSVSTLTIQRTQQEDSAVYLCASRDRRTGELFFGEGSRLTVL.

The gene calls are TRBV4-1 and TRBJ2-1; 14 bases align to TRBD2. Germline CDR1 reads MGHRA; CDR2 reads YSYEKL. CDR3 length: 16 amino acids. V lost 4 bases and J lost 5; bases outside the gene matches: 4. CDR3 nucleotide sequence: TGCGCCAGCAGCCGTGGGACTAGCGGGGGACACAATGAGCAGTTCTTC. Translated: CASSRGTSGGHNEQFF.

The sample holds a few counts of this clone. This sequence joins TRBV2 and TRBJ1-6; the D is unclear. Trimming took 3 bases from V and 6 from J, leaving 15 bases between them. This CDR3 has 16 residues. CDR1 and CDR2 from the germline V gene are SNHLY and FYNNEI. CDR3 loop: CASSDDIRRFNSPLHF. In nucleotides, the CDR3 is TGTGCCAGCAGTGACGACATCAGGAGGTTTAATTCACCCCTCCACTTT.

This chain connects TRBV2 to TRBJ2-2; 10 bases map to TRBD1. V was pared by 6 bases and J by 6 bases, with 1 base of the junction left unmatched. The CDR3 totals 13 residues. Germline CDR1 SNHLY, CDR2 FYNNEI. The CDR3 sequence: CASSGQGAGELFF. For the CDR3, the DNA is TGTGCCAGCAGCGGACAGGGGGCCGGGGAGCTGTTTTTT.

The gene calls are TRBV9 and TRBJ2-2; D remains unclear. V lost 0 bases to trimming and J lost 6 bases, with 12 bases between them. CDR3 length: 15 residues. The V gene's germline CDR1 is SGDLS and CDR2 YYNGEE. Here the CDR3 reads CASSVGRNYAGELFF. The CDR3 DNA reads TGTGCCAGCAGCGTAGGTCGGAATTATGCCGGGGAGCTGTTTTTT.

The chain links TRBV5-6 to TRBJ2-7; TRBD2 might be the D (6 bases). V was clipped by 4 bases and J by 3 bases, with 11 bases between them. This CDR3 region has 13 residues. The germline V gene has CDR1 SGHDT and CDR2 YYEEEE. In DNA, the CDR3 is TGTGCCAGCAGCCGGGGGACTTTCTACGAGCAGTACTTC. Protein: CASSRGTFYEQYF.

The chain carries TRBV27 and TRBJ2-7, with a possible D match to TRBD2 (6 bases). CDR1 MNHEY and CDR2 SMNVEV come from the germline V gene (reference sequence). V was shortened by 2 bases and J by 0 bases, with 8 bases between the two germline ends. This CDR3 is built from 14 residues. CDR3 sequence: CASSLRGYSYEQYF. CDR3 in DNA: TGTGCCAGCAGTTTACGGGGGTACTCCTACGAGCAGTACTTC.

The table lists this clone with a few counts. The same CDR3 is also encoded by other DNA sequences in this sample. The chain is built from TRBV9 and TRBJ2-3; D is perhaps TRBD1 or TRBD2 (5 bases each). V was shortened by 0 bases and J by 3 bases, with 8 bases between the two germline ends. The germline CDR1 and CDR2 sequences are SGDLS and YYNGEE. The CDR3 contains 14 residues. This chain's CDR3 is CASSVDGGTDTQYF. The DNA of the CDR3 is TGTGCCAGCAGCGTAGATGGGGGAACAGATACGCAGTATTTT.

The J gene is TRBJ1-1, the V gene TRBV30, with D unclear. V was shortened by 4 bases and J by 7 bases, with 10 bases between the two germline ends. The length of the CDR3 is 11 residues. Looked up from germline, CDR1 is GTSNPN and CDR2 is SVGIG (reference sequence). CDR3 DNA sequence: TGTGCCTGGAATGCTGTATTTGAAGCTTTCTTT. This encodes CAWNAVFEAFF.